This T cell receptor beta chain was sequenced for a study of OX40 agonist ivuxolimab in advanced cancers. Germline V gives CDR1 SGHRS, CDR2 YFSETQ. CDR3 length: 15 amino acids. Trimming cost V 2 bases and J 5 bases; bases outside gene matches: 5. Sequencing used immunoSEQ multiplex PCR; TCRdb keeps in-frame clones, though not all of them. The sample shows more than 55,000 clones, 77% of them seen only once. This sequence was found in an adult with an advanced solid tumor such as melanoma, head and neck, liver or kidney cancer. The rearrangement uses TRBV5-1 and TRBJ1-4; TRBD1 matches 8 bases. The source material was CD4+ or CD8+ T cells sorted from blood, sampled in a trial of the OX40 agonist ivuxolimab. Here the CDR3 DNA reads TGCGCCAGCAGCTTTGATTACAGGGGGAATGAAAAACTGTTTTTT. Translation gives CASSFDYRGNEKLFF.